Listed below are T cell receptor beta chains from one sample, sequenced in a study of cytomegalovirus exposure and HLA in healthy donors. Some clones are missing from TCRdb's copy, which holds only in-frame ones; the method was immunoSEQ multiplex PCR. This table holds roughly 180,000 clones, about four fifths found once. The sequencing sample was made of PBMCs. These TCRs come from a male donor in good health and CMV-seronegative. The CDR3 runs from the conserved cysteine through the conserved F or W. A D gene is named only where the DNA matches it firmly. For some rows the clone size is stated as once, few or many, or as a class when expanded; others skip it.

V gene	D gene	J gene	clone size	CDR3 DNA	CDR3 protein
TRBV29-1	TRBD2	TRBJ2-2	NA	TGCAGCGTTCTCACCGGGACTACGACCGGGGAGCTGTTTTTT	CSVLTGTTTGELFF
TRBV10-3	NA	TRBJ2-7	few	TGTGCCATCAGTGAACCCGCCCAGGAGGTAAAGCCCTACGAGCAGTACTTC	CAISEPAQEVKPYEQYF
TRBV6-4	NA	TRBJ1-4	NA	TGTGCCAGCAGTGGGGATAGGGGAACAACTAATGAAAAACTGTTTTTT	CASSGDRGTTNEKLFF
TRBV6-5	NA	TRBJ2-7	few	TGTGCCAGCGGGGCATCACGGGAGCAGTACTTC	CASGASREQYF
TRBV4-2	NA	TRBJ1-2	NA	TGTGCCAGCAGCCAAGATTCCAAAGAGGGCTACACCTTC	CASSQDSKEGYTF
TRBV4-1	TRBD2	TRBJ2-7	NA	TGCACCAGCAGCCAAGGGACTAGCTTCGGGGGTTACGAGCAGTACTTC	CTSSQGTSFGGYEQYF
TRBV6-4	TRBD1	TRBJ2-2	NA	TGTGCCAGCAGTAAAGGGACAGGGGGCGAGGAGCTGTTTTTT	CASSKGTGGEELFF
TRBV7-2	NA	TRBJ2-2	NA	TGTGCCAGCAGCTTAGCGCGGGTCGGGAACACCGGGGAGCTGTTTTTT	CASSLARVGNTGELFF
TRBV10-3	TRBD2	TRBJ2-7	NA	TGTGCCATCAGCAGGACTAGCGGGACTTCATGGGAGCAGTACTTC	CAISRTSGTSWEQYF
TRBV5-6	NA	TRBJ2-1	NA	TGTGCCAGCAGCGCCCCGGGAAGCGGACTTTACAATGAGCAGTTCTTC	CASSAPGSGLYNEQFF
TRBV14	NA	TRBJ1-2	few	TGTGCCAGCAGCCAAGCCCGAATTTCTATGGGCTACACCTTC	CASSQARISMGYTF
TRBV5-1	NA	TRBJ2-7	few	TGCGCCAGCAGCTTGGGGACTGGTCGTTCCTACGAGCAGTACTTC	CASSLGTGRSYEQYF
TRBV9	NA	TRBJ2-1	NA	TGTGCCAGCAGCGTAGCGGGGAATGAGCAGTTCTTC	CASSVAGNEQFF
TRBV28	NA	TRBJ1-2	NA	TGTGCCAGCCAACTCTTGGGGGCTGGCTACACCTTC	CASQLLGAGYTF
TRBV6-5	NA	TRBJ2-1	NA	TGTGCCAGCAATTCAAATTACAATGAGCAGTTCTTC	CASNSNYNEQFF
TRBV5-6	NA	TRBJ2-6	NA	TGTGCCAGCAGCTTGGGCGGCAACGCCAACGTCCTGACTTTC	CASSLGGNANVLTF